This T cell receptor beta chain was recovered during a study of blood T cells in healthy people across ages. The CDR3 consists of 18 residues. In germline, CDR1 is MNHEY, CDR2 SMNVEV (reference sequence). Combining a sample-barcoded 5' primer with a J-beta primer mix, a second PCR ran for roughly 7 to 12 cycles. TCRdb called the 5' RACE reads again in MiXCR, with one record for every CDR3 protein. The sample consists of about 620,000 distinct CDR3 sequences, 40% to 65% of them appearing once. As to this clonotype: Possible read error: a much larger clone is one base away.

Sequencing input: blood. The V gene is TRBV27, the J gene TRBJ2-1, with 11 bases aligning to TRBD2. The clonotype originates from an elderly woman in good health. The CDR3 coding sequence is TGTGTCAGCAGTCCACTCTCTCGACTAGCGGGGAAAGTCAATGAGCAGTTCTTC. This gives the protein CVSSPLSRLAGKVNEQFF.